This TCR beta chain stems from a study of T cell repertoires in cytomegalovirus infection. Study as a whole: CMV infection and matching HLA type were both indicated by public TCR beta signatures.

TCRdb re-called the reads with MiXCR, one entry per CDR3 protein. Of about 450,000 distinct CDR3 sequences detected, about 33% appear once; the ten largest clones hold approximately 14%. The V gene's germline CDR1 is DFQATT and CDR2 SNEGSKA (reference sequence). The germline V and J ends were trimmed by 6 bases and 3 bases, with 15 bases remaining between them. The CDR3 runs 14 residues. Points on this clonotype: Its antigen is undetermined.

General study findings and limits: Dominating the ex vivo response were TCR beta clonotypes that were CMV-specific and HLA-C-restricted.

The sequenced material came from PBMCs. The rearrangement joins TRBV20-1 to TRBJ2-4; tentatively, D is TRBD1 (6 bases). The source of this sequence is a human donor in good health (CMV status not recorded). Some clones in this sample may be carry-over from other donors' samples. The CDR3 reads CSASGGTGKNIQYF. The CDR3 DNA reads as TGCAGTGCCAGTGGGGGCACGGGCAAAAACATTCAGTACTTC.